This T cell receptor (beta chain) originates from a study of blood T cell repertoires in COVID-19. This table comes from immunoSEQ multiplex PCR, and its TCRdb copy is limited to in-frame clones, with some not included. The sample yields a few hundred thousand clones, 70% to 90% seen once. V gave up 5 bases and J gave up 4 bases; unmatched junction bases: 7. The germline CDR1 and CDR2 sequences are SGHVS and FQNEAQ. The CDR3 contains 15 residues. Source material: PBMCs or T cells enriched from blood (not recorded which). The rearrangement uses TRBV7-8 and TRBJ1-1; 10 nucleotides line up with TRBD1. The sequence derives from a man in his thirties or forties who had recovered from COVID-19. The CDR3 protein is CASSMGQGLGTEAFF. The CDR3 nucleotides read TGTGCCAGCAGCATGGGACAGGGGCTTGGCACTGAAGCTTTCTTT.